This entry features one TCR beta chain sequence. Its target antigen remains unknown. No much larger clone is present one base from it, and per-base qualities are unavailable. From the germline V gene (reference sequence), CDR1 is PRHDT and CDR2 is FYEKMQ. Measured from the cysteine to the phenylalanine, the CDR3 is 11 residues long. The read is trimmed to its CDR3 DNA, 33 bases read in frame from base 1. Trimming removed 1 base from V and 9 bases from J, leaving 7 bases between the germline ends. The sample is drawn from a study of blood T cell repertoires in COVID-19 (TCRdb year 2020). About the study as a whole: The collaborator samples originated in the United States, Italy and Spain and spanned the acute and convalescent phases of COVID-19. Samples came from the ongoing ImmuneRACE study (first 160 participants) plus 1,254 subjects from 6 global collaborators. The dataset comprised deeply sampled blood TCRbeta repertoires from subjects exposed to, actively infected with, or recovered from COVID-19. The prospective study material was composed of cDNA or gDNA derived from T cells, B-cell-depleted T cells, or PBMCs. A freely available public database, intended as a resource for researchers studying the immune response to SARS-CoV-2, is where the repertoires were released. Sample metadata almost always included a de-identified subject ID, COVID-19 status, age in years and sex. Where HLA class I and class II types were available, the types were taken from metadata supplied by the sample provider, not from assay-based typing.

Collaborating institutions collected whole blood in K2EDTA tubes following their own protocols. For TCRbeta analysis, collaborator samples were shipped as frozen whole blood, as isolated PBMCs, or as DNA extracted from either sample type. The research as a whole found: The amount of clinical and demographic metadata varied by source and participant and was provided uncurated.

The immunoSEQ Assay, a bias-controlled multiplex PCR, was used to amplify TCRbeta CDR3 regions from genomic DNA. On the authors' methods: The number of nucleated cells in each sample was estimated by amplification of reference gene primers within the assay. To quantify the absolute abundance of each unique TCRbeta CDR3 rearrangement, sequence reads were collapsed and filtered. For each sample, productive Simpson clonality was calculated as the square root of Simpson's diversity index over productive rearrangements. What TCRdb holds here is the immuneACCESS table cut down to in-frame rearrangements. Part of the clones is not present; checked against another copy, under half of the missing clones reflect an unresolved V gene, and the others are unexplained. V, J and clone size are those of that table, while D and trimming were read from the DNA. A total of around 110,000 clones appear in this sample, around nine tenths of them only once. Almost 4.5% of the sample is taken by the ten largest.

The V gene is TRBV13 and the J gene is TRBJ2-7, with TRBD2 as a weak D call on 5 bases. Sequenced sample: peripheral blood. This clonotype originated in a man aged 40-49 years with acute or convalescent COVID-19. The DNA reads TGTGCCAGCAGCTTAGCTGGAGGGCAGTACTTC. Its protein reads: CASSLAGGQYF. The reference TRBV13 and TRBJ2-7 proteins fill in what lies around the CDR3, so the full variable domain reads AAGVIQSPRHLIKEKRETATLKCYPIPRHDTVYWYQQGPGQDPQFLISFYEKMQSDKGSIPDRFSAQQFSDYHSELNMSSLELGDSALYFCASSLAGGQYFGPGTRLTVT.